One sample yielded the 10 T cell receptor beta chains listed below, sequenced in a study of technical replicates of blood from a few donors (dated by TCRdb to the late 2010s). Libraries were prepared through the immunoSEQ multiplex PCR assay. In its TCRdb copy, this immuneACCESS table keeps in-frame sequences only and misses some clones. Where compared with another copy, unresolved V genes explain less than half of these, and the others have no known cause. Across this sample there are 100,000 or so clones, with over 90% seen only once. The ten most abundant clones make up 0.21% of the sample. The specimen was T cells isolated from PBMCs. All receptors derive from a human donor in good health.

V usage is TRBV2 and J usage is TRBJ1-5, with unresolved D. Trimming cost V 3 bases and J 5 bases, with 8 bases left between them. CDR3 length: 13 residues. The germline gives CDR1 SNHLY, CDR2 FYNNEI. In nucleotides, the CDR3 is TGTGCCAGCAGTGAGAACAAGTATCAGCCCCAGCATTTT. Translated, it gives CASSENKYQPQHF.

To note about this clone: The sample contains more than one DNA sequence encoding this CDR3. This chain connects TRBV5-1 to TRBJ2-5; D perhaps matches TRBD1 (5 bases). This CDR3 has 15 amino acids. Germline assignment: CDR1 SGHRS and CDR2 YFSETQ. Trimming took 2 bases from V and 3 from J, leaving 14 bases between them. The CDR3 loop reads CASSLRSGPEETQYF. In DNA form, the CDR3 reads TGCGCCAGCAGCTTAAGGTCAGGGCCGGAAGAGACCCAGTACTTC.

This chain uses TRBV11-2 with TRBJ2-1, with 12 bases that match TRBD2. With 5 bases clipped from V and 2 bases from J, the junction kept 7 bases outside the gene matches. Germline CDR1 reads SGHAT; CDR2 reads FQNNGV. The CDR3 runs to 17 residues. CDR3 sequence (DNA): TGTGCCAGCAGCCAGGTCGGACTAGCGGGGCCCTACAATGAGCAGTTCTTC. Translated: CASSQVGLAGPYNEQFF.

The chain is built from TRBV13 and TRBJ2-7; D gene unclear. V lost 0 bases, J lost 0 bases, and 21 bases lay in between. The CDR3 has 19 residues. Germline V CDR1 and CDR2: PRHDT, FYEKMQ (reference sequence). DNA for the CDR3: TGTGCCAGCAGCTTAGGCGATTATTCCAACAACAGCAGCTCCTACGAGCAGTACTTC. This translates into CASSLGDYSNNSSSYEQYF. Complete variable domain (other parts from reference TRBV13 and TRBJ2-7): AAGVIQSPRHLIKEKRETATLKCYPIPRHDTVYWYQQGPGQDPQFLISFYEKMQSDKGSIPDRFSAQQFSDYHSELNMSSLELGDSALYFCASSLGDYSNNSSSYEQYFGPGTRLTVT.

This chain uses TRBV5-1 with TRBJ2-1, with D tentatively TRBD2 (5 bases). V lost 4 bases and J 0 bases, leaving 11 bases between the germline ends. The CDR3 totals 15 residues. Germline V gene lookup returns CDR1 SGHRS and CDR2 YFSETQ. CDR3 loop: CASSEGLSSYNEQFF. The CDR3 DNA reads TGCGCCAGCAGCGAGGGTCTATCCTCCTACAATGAGCAGTTCTTC. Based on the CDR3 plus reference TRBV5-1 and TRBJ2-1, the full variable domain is KAGVTQTPRYLIKTRGQQVTLSCSPISGHRSVSWYQQTPGQGLQFLFEYFSETQRNKGNFPGRFSGRQFSNSRSEMNVSTLELGDSALYLCASSEGLSSYNEQFFGPGTRLTVL.

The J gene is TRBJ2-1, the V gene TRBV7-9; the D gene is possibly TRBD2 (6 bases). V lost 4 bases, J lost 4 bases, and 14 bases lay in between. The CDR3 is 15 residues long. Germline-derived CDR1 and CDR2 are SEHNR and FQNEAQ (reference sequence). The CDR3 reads CASSSGRGLYNEQFF. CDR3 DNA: TGTGCCAGCAGCTCCGGACGGGGACTTTACAATGAGCAGTTCTTC.

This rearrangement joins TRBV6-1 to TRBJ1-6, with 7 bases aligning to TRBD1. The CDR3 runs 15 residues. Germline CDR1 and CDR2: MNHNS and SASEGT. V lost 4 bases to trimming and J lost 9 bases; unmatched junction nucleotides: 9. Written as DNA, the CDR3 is TGTGCCAGCAGTGGGGGGACAGTCCTGGGTTCACCCCTCCACTTT. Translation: CASSGGTVLGSPLHF.

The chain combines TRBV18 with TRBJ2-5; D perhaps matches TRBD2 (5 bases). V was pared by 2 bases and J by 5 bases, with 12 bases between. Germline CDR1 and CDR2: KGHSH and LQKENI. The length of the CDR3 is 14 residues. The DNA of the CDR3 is TGTGCCAGCTCACCAAGGGAGCTGGGTGAGACCCAGTACTTC. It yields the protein CASSPRELGETQYF.

The CDR3 region is CASSQDIGQGTDTQYF. The CDR3 DNA reads TGTGCCAGCAGCCAAGATATCGGACAGGGCACAGATACGCAGTATTTT. This sequence joins TRBV4-2 and TRBJ2-3; 7 nucleotides match TRBD1. V lost 0 bases and J lost 1; bases outside the gene matches: 4. Per the germline V gene, CDR1 is LGHNA and CDR2 is YNFKEQ. The CDR3 has 16 amino acids.

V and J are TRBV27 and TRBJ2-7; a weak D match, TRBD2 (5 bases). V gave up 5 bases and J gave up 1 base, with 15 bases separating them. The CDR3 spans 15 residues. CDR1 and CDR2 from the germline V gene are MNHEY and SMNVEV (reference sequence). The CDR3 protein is CASSSPLRGSYEQYF. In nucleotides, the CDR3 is TGTGCCAGCAGTAGTCCACTCCGGGGATCCTACGAGCAGTACTTC.